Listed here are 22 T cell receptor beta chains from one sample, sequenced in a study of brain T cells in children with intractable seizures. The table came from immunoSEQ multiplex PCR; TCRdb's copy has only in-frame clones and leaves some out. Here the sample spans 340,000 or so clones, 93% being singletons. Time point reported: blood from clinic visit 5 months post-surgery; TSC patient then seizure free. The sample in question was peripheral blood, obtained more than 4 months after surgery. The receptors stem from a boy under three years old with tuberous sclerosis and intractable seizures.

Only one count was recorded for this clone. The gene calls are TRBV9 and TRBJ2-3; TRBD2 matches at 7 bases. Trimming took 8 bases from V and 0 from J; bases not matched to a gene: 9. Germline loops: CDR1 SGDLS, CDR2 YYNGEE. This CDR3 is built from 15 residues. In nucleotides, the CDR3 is TGTGCCAGTTCGCTAGCGGACCCTAGCACAGATACGCAGTATTTT. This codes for CASSLADPSTDTQYF.

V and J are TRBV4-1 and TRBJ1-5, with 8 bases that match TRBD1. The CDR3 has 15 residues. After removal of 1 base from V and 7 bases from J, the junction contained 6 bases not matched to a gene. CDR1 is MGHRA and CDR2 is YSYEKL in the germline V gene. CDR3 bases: TGCGCCAGCAGCCAAGTTGGACAGGGCCGACAGCCCCAGCATTTT. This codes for CASSQVGQGRQPQHF.

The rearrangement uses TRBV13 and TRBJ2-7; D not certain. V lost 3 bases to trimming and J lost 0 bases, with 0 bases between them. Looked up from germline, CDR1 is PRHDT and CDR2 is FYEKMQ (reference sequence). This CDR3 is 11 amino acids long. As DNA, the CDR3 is TGTGCCAGCAGCTTCTCCTACGAGCAGTACTTC. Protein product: CASSFSYEQYF.

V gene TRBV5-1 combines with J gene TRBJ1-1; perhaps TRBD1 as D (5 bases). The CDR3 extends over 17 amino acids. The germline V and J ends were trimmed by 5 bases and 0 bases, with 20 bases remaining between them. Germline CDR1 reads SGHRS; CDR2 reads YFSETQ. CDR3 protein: CASSLRGAQIMNTEAFF. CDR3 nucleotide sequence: TGCGCCAGCAGTCTGAGAGGGGCGCAAATCATGAACACTGAAGCTTTCTTT. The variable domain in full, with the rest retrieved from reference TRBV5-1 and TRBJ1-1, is KAGVTQTPRYLIKTRGQQVTLSCSPISGHRSVSWYQQTPGQGLQFLFEYFSETQRNKGNFPGRFSGRQFSNSRSEMNVSTLELGDSALYLCASSLRGAQIMNTEAFFGQGTRLTVV.

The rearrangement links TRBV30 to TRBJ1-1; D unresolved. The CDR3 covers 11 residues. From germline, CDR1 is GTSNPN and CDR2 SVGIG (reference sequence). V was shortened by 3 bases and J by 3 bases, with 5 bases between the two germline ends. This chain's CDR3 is CAWRIHTEAFF. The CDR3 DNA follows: TGTGCCTGGAGGATCCACACTGAAGCTTTCTTT.

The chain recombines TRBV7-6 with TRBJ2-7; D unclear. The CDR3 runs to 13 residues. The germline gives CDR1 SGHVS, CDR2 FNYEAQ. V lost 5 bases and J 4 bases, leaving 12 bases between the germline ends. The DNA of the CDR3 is TGTGCCAGCAGCCCAGGTTCGAGGTACGAGCAGTACTTC. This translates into CASSPGSRYEQYF.

CDR3 bases: TGTGCCAGCAGCTTCCGGGTTGGGCAGTACTTC. This encodes CASSFRVGQYF. The rearrangement joins TRBV21-1 to TRBJ2-7; the D segment call TRBD2 is taken from the table without a DNA check. TRBV21-1 is reported as a pseudogene. CDR3 length equals 11 residues.

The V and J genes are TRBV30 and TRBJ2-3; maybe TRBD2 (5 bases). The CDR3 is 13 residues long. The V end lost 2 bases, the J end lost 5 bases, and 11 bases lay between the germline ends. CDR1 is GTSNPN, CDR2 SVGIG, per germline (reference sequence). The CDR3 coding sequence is TGTGCCTGGAGTATAGGCGAGGGAGATACGCAGTATTTT. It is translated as CAWSIGEGDTQYF.

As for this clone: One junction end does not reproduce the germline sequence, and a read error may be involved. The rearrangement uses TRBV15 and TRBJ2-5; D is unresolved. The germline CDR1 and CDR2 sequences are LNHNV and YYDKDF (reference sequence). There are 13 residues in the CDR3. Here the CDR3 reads CATSRAGLEIQYF. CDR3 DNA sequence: TGTGCCACCAGCAGAGCGGGTTTAGAGATCCAGTACTTC.

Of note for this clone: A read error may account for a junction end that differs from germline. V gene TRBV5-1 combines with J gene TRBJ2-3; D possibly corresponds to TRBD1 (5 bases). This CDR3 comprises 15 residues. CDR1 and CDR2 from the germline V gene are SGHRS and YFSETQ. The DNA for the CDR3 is TGCGCCAGCAGTTTGGGGCGGCCTTTCACAGATACGCAGTATTTT. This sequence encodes CASSLGRPFTDTQYF.

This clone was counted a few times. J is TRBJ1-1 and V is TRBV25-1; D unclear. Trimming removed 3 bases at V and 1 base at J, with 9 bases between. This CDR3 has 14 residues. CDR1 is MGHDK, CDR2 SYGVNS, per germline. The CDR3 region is CASSDSLRNTEAFF. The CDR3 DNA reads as TGTGCCAGCAGTGACAGTTTGAGGAACACTGAAGCTTTCTTT.

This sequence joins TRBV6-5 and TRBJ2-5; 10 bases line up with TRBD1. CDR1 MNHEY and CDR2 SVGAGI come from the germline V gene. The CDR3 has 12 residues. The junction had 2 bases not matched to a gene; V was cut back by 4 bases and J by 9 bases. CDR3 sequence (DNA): TGTGCCAGCAGTTCGGACAGGGGGGCCCAGTACTTC. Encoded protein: CASSSDRGAQYF.

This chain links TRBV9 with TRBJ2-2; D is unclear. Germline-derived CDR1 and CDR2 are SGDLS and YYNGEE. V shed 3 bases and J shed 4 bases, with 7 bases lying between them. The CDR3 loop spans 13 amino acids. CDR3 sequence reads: CASSGPFTGELFF. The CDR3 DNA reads TGTGCCAGCAGCGGTCCGTTCACCGGGGAGCTGTTTTTT.

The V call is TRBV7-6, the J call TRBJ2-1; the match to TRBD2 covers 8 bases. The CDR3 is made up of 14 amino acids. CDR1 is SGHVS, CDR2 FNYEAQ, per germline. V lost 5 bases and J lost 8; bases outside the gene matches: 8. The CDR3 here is CASSEGLDLYEQFF. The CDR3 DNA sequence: TGTGCCAGCAGCGAGGGACTAGATCTTTATGAGCAGTTCTTC.

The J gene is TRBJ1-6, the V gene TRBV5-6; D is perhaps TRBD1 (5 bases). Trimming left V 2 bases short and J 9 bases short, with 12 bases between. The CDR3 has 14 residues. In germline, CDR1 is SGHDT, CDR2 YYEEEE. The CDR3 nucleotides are TGTGCCAGCAGCTTCGTAGGGGCAAGTTCACCCCTCCACTTT. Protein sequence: CASSFVGASSPLHF.

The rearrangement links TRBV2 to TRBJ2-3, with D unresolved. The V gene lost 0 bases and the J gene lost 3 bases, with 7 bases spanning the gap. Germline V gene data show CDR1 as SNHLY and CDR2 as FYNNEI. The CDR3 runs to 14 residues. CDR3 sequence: CASSEALGTDTQYF. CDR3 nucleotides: TGTGCCAGCAGTGAAGCGCTCGGTACAGATACGCAGTATTTT.

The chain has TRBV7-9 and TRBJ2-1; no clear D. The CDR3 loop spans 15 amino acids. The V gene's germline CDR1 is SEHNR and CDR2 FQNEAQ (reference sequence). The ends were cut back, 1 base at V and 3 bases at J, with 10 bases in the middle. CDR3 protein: CASSLEPLIYNEQFF. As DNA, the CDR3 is TGTGCCAGCAGCTTAGAGCCGTTGATCTACAATGAGCAGTTCTTC. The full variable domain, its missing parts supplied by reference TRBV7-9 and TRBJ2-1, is DTGVSQNPRHKITKRGQNVTFRCDPISEHNRLYWYRQTLGQGPEFLTYFQNEAQLEKSRLLSDRFSAERPKGSFSTLEIQRTEQGDSAMYLCASSLEPLIYNEQFFGPGTRLTVL.

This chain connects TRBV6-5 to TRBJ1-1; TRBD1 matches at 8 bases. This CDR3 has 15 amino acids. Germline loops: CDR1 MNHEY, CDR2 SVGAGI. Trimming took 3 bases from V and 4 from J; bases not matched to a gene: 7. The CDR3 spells CASSYSSTGGTEAFF. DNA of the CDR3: TGTGCCAGCAGTTATTCTTCTACAGGGGGCACTGAAGCTTTCTTT.

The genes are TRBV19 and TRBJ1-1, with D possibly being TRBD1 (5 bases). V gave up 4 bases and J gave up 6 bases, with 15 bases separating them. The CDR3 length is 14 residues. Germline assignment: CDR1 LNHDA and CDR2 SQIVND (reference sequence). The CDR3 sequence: CASSTGLFFPEAFF. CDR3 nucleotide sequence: TGTGCCAGTAGTACGGGGCTTTTCTTTCCTGAAGCTTTCTTT.

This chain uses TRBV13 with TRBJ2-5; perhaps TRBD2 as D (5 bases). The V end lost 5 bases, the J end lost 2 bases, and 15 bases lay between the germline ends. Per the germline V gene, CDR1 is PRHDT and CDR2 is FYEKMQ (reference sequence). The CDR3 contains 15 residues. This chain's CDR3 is CASSRSGSLQETQYF. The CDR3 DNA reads TGTGCCAGCAGCCGCTCGGGATCTCTGCAAGAGACCCAGTACTTC.

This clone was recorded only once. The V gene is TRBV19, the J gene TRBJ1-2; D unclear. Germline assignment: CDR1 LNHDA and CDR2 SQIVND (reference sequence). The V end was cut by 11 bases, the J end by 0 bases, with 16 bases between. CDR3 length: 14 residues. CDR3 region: CAVRVTATNYGYTF. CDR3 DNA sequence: TGTGCCGTTAGAGTAACAGCCACTAACTATGGCTACACCTTC. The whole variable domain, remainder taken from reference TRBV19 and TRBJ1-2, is DGGITQSPKYLFRKEGQNVTLSCEQNLNHDAMYWYRQDPGQGLRLIYYSQIVNDFQKGDIAEGYSVSREKKESFPLTVTSAQKNPTAFYLCAVRVTATNYGYTFGSGTRLTVV.

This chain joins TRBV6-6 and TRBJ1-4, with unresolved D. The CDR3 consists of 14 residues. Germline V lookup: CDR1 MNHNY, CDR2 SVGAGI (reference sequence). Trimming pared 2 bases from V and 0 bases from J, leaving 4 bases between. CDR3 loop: CASSYPTTNEKLFF. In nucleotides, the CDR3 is TGTGCCAGCAGTTACCCGACAACTAATGAAAAACTGTTTTTT.